Below are 22 T cell receptor beta chains sequenced from a single sample in a study of technical replicates of blood from four donors. Sequenced by immunoSEQ multiplex PCR; TCRdb stores in-frame clones only, minus some. The sample holds roughly 100,000 clones, almost 96% seen once. Sequencing was performed on T cells isolated from PBMCs. The receptors originated from a human donor in good health.

The chain is built from TRBV27 and TRBJ2-1, with a possible D match to TRBD2 (6 bases). From germline, CDR1 is MNHEY and CDR2 SMNVEV (reference sequence). V dropped 5 bases and J dropped 2 bases, with 25 bases sitting between them. The CDR3 covers 19 residues. The DNA of the CDR3 is TGTGCCAGCAGTCCCCCCCCACTAACTATAGCGGAGACCTACAATGAGCAGTTCTTC. Residues: CASSPPPLTIAETYNEQFF.

V is TRBV6-1 and J is TRBJ2-3; D unresolved. The V end lost 6 bases, the J end lost 8 bases, and 18 bases lay between the germline ends. Germline-derived CDR1 and CDR2 are MNHNS and SASEGT. The CDR3 runs 14 residues. The CDR3 region has the DNA TGTGCCAGCAGGCCTCCGCCCGATCCGGGTACGCAGTATTTT. Its translation: CASRPPPDPGTQYF.

V gene TRBV5-1 combines with J gene TRBJ2-2, with a possible D match to TRBD1 (6 bases). Per the germline V gene, CDR1 is SGHRS and CDR2 is YFSETQ. Trimming pared 9 bases from V and 1 base from J, leaving 13 bases between. This CDR3 region has 14 residues. CDR3 coding DNA: TGCGCCACCCAGGGGCCACGGAACACCGGGGAGCTGTTTTTT. As protein: CATQGPRNTGELFF.

This chain connects TRBV28 to TRBJ1-5; perhaps TRBD1 as D (5 bases). V lost 2 bases and J lost 6, with 8 bases in between. Germline values: CDR1 MDHEN, CDR2 SYDVKM. The CDR3 is made up of 13 amino acids. CDR3 in amino acids: CASSLGGAQPQHF. DNA for the CDR3: TGTGCCAGCAGTTTAGGAGGGGCTCAGCCCCAGCATTTT.

This chain uses TRBV5-6 with TRBJ2-5; TRBD2 matches at 8 bases. V lost 3 bases, J lost 5 bases, and 12 bases stayed unmatched. Germline-derived CDR1 and CDR2 are SGHDT and YYEEEE. CDR3 length equals 16 residues. Here the CDR3 DNA reads TGTGCCAGCAGCTCGTGGGGCGGGGGGAATACGGAGACCCAGTACTTC. Protein: CASSSWGGGNTETQYF.

The V gene is TRBV6-4, the J gene TRBJ2-7; 7 nucleotides align to TRBD2. Germline V gene data show CDR1 as MRHNA and CDR2 as SNTAGT. The trim removed 2 bases at V and 0 bases at J, leaving 22 bases unmatched. This CDR3 has 21 residues. Written as DNA, the CDR3 is TGTGCCAGCAGTGACCACCAGTTACTAGCGTGGGGTACGCAGCCCTCCTACGAGCAGTACTTC. Its protein product is CASSDHQLLAWGTQPSYEQYF.

The count of this clone is one. The rearrangement links TRBV4-2 to TRBJ2-2; TRBD1 aligns across 9 bases. The V gene end was trimmed by 0 bases and the J gene end by 6 bases; junction bases not matched to a gene: 11. This CDR3 has 18 amino acids. The germline CDR1 and CDR2 sequences are LGHNA and YNFKEQ. CDR3 bases: TGTGCCAGCAGCCAAGAGGTTCGGACAGGGGTCGTAGCCGGGGAGCTGTTTTTT. The encoded protein is CASSQEVRTGVVAGELFF.

CDR3 sequence reads: CASNEPGQGWNQNYGYTF. CDR3 nucleotide sequence: TGTGCCAGCAATGAGCCGGGACAGGGATGGAACCAGAACTATGGCTACACCTTC. The chain uses TRBV5-4 and TRBJ1-2; TRBD1 matches at 9 bases. The CDR3 is 18 residues long. J lost 2 bases, V lost 6 bases, and 17 bases had no gene match. Germline V gene lookup returns CDR1 SGHNT and CDR2 YYREEE (reference sequence).

The rearrangement uses TRBV11-3 and TRBJ1-2; D is ambiguous. V was pared by 3 bases and J by 7 bases, with 18 bases between. This CDR3 is 15 amino acids long. Germline loops: CDR1 SGHNT, CDR2 YENEEA. The CDR3 loop reads CASSLEAAGIGGYTF. The CDR3 DNA reads TGTGCCAGCAGCTTGGAGGCGGCTGGTATTGGTGGCTACACCTTC.

J is TRBJ1-1 and V is TRBV6-1, with D perhaps TRBD1 (5 bases). Trimming removed 6 bases from V and 1 base from J, with 15 bases in between. The CDR3 loop spans 15 amino acids. Germline V lookup: CDR1 MNHNS, CDR2 SASEGT. The CDR3 nucleotides are TGTGCCAGCAGAGTGGGGCCCCTGGGGAACACTGAAGCTTTCTTT. Translating it yields CASRVGPLGNTEAFF.

This chain connects TRBV5-4 to TRBJ2-7, with 11 bases that match TRBD2. CDR1 and CDR2 (germline): SGHNT, YYREEE (reference sequence). J was trimmed by 3 bases and V by 0 bases; bases with no gene match: 2. There are 15 residues in the CDR3. In DNA, the CDR3 is TGTGCCAGCAGCTTGGGACTAGCGGGGTTCTACGAGCAGTACTTC. It codes for CASSLGLAGFYEQYF.

The chain carries TRBV27 and TRBJ2-7; tentative D call: TRBD2 (5 bases). Germline V CDR1 and CDR2: MNHEY, SMNVEV (reference sequence). The CDR3 is 14 amino acids. With 5 bases removed from V and 3 bases from J, the gap between germline ends came to 14 bases. CDR3 nucleotide sequence: TGTGCCAGCAGTCTAAGCGGAGATGGCTACGAGCAGTACTTC. Translation: CASSLSGDGYEQYF.

This chain uses TRBV21-1 with TRBJ2-1; the table calls TRBD1, which could not be checked here. TRBV21-1 has pseudogene status. The length of the CDR3 is 15 residues. The CDR3 reads CASSNGDRHYNEQFF. Written as DNA, the CDR3 is TGTGCCAGCAGCAATGGGGACAGACACTACAATGAGCAGTTCTTC.

The chain recombines TRBV11-3 with TRBJ1-1; 9 bases match TRBD1. From germline, CDR1 is SGHNT and CDR2 YENEEA. The CDR3 is 14 residues long. V dropped 7 bases and J dropped 0; count of bases not matched to a gene: 3. CDR3 in DNA: TGTGCCAGCAAACAGGGGGCGGTGAACACTGAAGCTTTCTTT. This codes for CASKQGAVNTEAFF.

The chain carries TRBV5-4 and TRBJ1-1; the match to TRBD1 covers 12 bases. V dropped 7 bases and J dropped 8; count of bases not matched to a gene: 3. Per the germline V gene, CDR1 is SGHNT and CDR2 is YYREEE (reference sequence). The CDR3 totals 12 residues. CDR3: CASGGQGAEAFF. The CDR3 nucleotides read TGTGCCAGCGGGGGACAGGGGGCCGAAGCTTTCTTT.

This clone showed up just once. This sequence joins TRBV19 and TRBJ2-6, with 10 bases matching TRBD1. Germline V gene data show CDR1 as LNHDA and CDR2 as SQIVND (reference sequence). This CDR3 comprises 17 residues. With 5 bases clipped from V and 2 bases from J, the junction kept 6 bases outside the gene matches. This chain's CDR3 is CASSGRQGAPGANVLTF. CDR3 coding DNA: TGTGCCAGTAGTGGAAGACAGGGGGCGCCTGGGGCCAACGTCCTGACTTTC.

This chain joins TRBV2 and TRBJ2-2; D uncertain. Germline loops: CDR1 SNHLY, CDR2 FYNNEI. The CDR3 is 15 amino acids. V lost 6 bases and J 3 bases, leaving 14 bases between the germline ends. The CDR3 nucleotides are TGTGCCAGCAGCCCAATAGTATTCGACACCGGGGAGCTGTTTTTT. It translates to CASSPIVFDTGELFF.

The V and J genes are TRBV6-5 and TRBJ1-1; D remains unclear. The CDR3 spans 13 residues. Germline V gene lookup returns CDR1 MNHEY and CDR2 SVGAGI. Trimming removed 0 bases at V and 4 bases at J, with 6 bases between. The DNA for the CDR3 is TGTGCCAGCAGTTACTCGGTCGGCACTGAAGCTTTCTTT. Translating it yields CASSYSVGTEAFF.

The chain carries TRBV5-1 and TRBJ2-7; 10 bases are a match to TRBD2. The CDR3 has 12 residues. V trimming: 5 bases; J trimming: 6 bases; junction bases outside the gene matches: 2. Germline CDR1 reads SGHRS; CDR2 reads YFSETQ. This chain's CDR3 is CASRSGRAEQYF. DNA for the CDR3: TGCGCCAGCAGGAGCGGGAGGGCCGAGCAGTACTTC.

In nucleotides, the CDR3 is TGTGCCATCAGTGATACCGAGGACACTGAAGCTTTCTTT. Residues: CAISDTEDTEAFF. V gene TRBV10-3 combines with J gene TRBJ1-1; D gene unclear. V was trimmed by 3 bases and J by 3 bases, leaving 8 bases between them. The CDR3 runs to 13 residues. Germline V gene lookup returns CDR1 ENHRY and CDR2 SYGVKD.

For the CDR3, the DNA is TGCGCCAGCAGCCAGCTAAAAATTACGGGACAGGGTAGGGAGACCCAGTACTTC. This sequence encodes CASSQLKITGQGRETQYF. The rearrangement joins TRBV4-1 to TRBJ2-5, with TRBD1 identical over 9 bases. CDR3 length equals 18 residues. Germline V gene data show CDR1 as MGHRA and CDR2 as YSYEKL. J was trimmed by 5 bases and V by 3 bases; bases with no gene match: 16.

CDR3 sequence reads: CASSPQGTARHEKLFF. CDR3 in DNA: TGTGCCAGCAGCCCTCAAGGGACAGCGAGACATGAAAAACTGTTTTTT. V usage is TRBV7-6 and J usage is TRBJ1-4; 7 bases match TRBD1. Germline trimming cut 5 bases from V and 6 bases from J; bases unmatched to any gene: 12. Germline V gene sequence: CDR1 SGHVS, CDR2 FNYEAQ. The CDR3 has 16 residues.